What follows describes a single T cell receptor beta chain. The target of this receptor is not known. CDR1 and CDR2 are drawn from the germline V gene: ENHRY, SYGVKD. The CDR3 sequence holds 17 residues, the cysteine and phenylalanine included. Kept here is only the CDR3 DNA, which spans 51 bases and is read in frame from base 1. Germline trimming: 3 bases from V, 4 bases from J; junction bases outside gene matches: 8. This entry comes from a study of cytomegalovirus exposure and HLA in healthy donors (TCRdb year 2017). For the study in its entirety: In an earlier analysis of some 610 of the donors, approximately 260 Gb of sequence data and some 120 million unique TCR beta sequences from roughly 180 million T cells were reported. Genome-wide SNP genotypes for about 65% of the 666 donors were used in a later genetic analysis, which treated that subset as a discovery cohort. The study used immunosequencing to profile the T cell repertoires of 666 subjects and linked those repertoires to cytomegalovirus serostatus. The genetic ancestry cluster associated with self-reported Caucasian donors included around four fifths of the roughly 410 genotyped donors. A separate validation cohort of roughly 120 different subjects was used in addition to the 666-subject first cohort. An earlier analysis of 450 to 750 of the donors used high-throughput TCR beta sequencing to judge whether each TCR beta V gene segment behaved as functional or pseudogenic. Roughly 300 gigabases of sequencing data and 75 million to 85 million unique TCR sequences made up an early release that covered approximately 650 HLA-typed donors. Alongside the repertoire data, information on donor age, sex, ethnicity and CMV serostatus was compiled. To study patterns of TCR occurrence, a later analysis re-analyzed previously published TCR beta repertoires from several hundred donors and added high-resolution HLA genotyping. Among around 400 genotyped donors of the cohort, an average of 235,054 unique TCR beta nucleotide sequences were sequenced per donor, roughly a sixth of them non-productive. In the later analysis, no new phenotypic data were used to find candidate immune exposures; instead, reliance was placed on TCR beta sequences and their occurrence across donors. All discovery cohort repertoires had been generated on a single sequencing platform. To predict cytomegalovirus infection status, the study combined high-throughput TCR immunosequencing, statistical association of individual TCRs with disease status, and machine learning. Typing coverage differed by locus: A, B, C, DRB1 and DQB1 were typed in roughly 620-630 donors, DQA1 in about 500, DPA1 in 600 to 610, and DPB1 in approximately 450. The aim of the study was to test whether cataloging public T cell receptors could identify signatures of past pathogen exposure. Several DR-DQ haplotypes were handled as single units for association and clustering because linkage in the cohort was strong. HLA typing covered class I and class II loci at four-digit resolution.

Library preparation was by the immunoSEQ multiplex PCR assay. For the multiplex PCR, a mixture combining 60 forward primers for TCR Vbeta segments and 13 reverse primers for TCR Jbeta segments was used. The CDR3 region of rearranged TCR beta genes was amplified from genomic DNA by a multiplex PCR assay. Amplified TCR beta libraries were sequenced as 87-base-pair reads on the Illumina HiSeq System. The original pipeline was this. A later analysis tallied tens of millions of unique TCR beta chains across the approximately 670 repertoires, and approximately 12 million of those chains were shared by two or more donors. A nearest-neighbor algorithm error-corrected the raw reads and collapsed the reads into unique sequences, merging closely related sequences to remove PCR and sequencing errors. CDR3 sequences were aligned to IMGT reference sequences to assign V, D and J gene segments. For a sequence to be retained, a match of at least six nucleotides was required to both a V gene segment and a J gene segment. Rearrangements were classified as productive when the CDR3 lacked stop codons and remained in frame with V and J, and all other rearrangements were classified as non-productive. CDR3 was defined by IMGT convention, running from the second conserved V-encoded cysteine to the conserved J-encoded phenylalanine. Sequences without an unambiguous match to a single V gene segment were excluded from the earlier analysis of 587 of the donors. An earlier analysis of over 450 of the donors classified V segments as functional when productive rearrangements were above 56.7% and as segregating when the standard deviation between donors was above 5%. A statistical classification framework was built for diagnosing cytomegalovirus status from the catalog of TCR beta chain sequences. V and J gene assignment, in a later analysis, came from comparing TCR nucleotide sequences with IMGT/GENE-DB human TR gene sequences. A later analysis assigned CDR3 sequences and most-parsimonious VDJ recombination scenarios with the TCRdist pipeline. In a later analysis, each TCR beta chain was defined by its CDR3 amino acid sequence together with its V-gene family, and reads lacking a unique V-gene family were excluded. As a way to deal with suspected cross-contamination and a sequencing artifact, a later analysis dropped over 550 nucleotide sequences that were highly shared and had low generation probability. A later analysis calculated a clonal expansion index for each public chain from normalized within-repertoire ranks of inferred template counts. Generation probabilities in a later analysis came from a VDJ recombination model fitted to out-of-frame rearrangements, and those results were checked against IGoR. A later analysis scored TCR-TCR, TCR-HLA and TCR-CMV co-occurrence with hypergeometric tests, applying a repertoire-size bias correction to TCR pairs. In a later analysis, false discovery rates were estimated by permuting HLA or CMV assignments 20 times. In a later analysis, co-occurring TCRs were grouped with DBSCAN, and TCRdist sequence similarity was added when clustering was performed within HLA-allele-positive subsets. Co-occurrence clustering excluded repertoires with fewer than 30,000 or more than 120,000 public chains, plus five with anomalous nucleotide sharing. TCRdb took this table from immuneACCESS and kept in-frame rearrangements with V and J called. Such tables lack part of the clones; where checked against another copy, unresolved V genes explain under half of the gap, and the rest is unexplained. Clone size and V and J calls were adopted from that table, with D and trimming inferred from the DNA. The sample's own table lists fewer than 130,000 clones. Clones ranked in the top ten supply 0.55% to 0.65% of the sample.

What the research found in general, with its limitations: CMV serostatus was the only immune exposure information available for the cohort. A cluster of highly shared sequence variants was judged likely to represent a technical artifact of the sequencing pipeline. Sequencing depth was assumed to be roughly uniform across donors in the presence/absence analyses, though that assumption may not hold. According to a later analysis, most CMV-associated TCR beta chains appeared to be HLA-restricted, and the HLA associations seemed to be driven largely by CMV exposure. While some public TCRs were present in many individuals, most TCR sequences turned up only very rarely across donors. The authors suggested that the approach could potentially be generalized to other disease states and immunological phenotypes. Because the 87-base-pair reads could not distinguish some IMGT-functional V segments, including TRBV6-2 and TRBV6-3, those segments were excluded. The earlier analysis of some 540 of the donors excluded roughly 17 rarely observed V segments, including chromosome 9 orphons, because counts were too low. Linkage disequilibrium might explain the correlated functional status among segregating V segments, but an unknown experimental factor could not be excluded. In vitro tests confirmed that a few of the cytomegalovirus-associated TCR beta chains recognize cytomegalovirus antigens. Only TCR beta chains were sequenced in this cohort, and the absence of alpha or paired-chain data limited detectable features. In both the original and validation cohorts, the classifier was reported to diagnose cytomegalovirus status with high specificity and sensitivity. In a later analysis, some 18,000 TCR beta sequences were associated with specific HLA alleles at a false discovery rate of 0.05. Compared with the 666-donor mean, donors in an Asian-associated ancestry cluster had fewer N-insertions in productive TCRs, according to a later genetic analysis. In a later analysis, HLA-associated TCR beta chains showed more clonal expansion and lower generation probabilities than non-associated chains that were equally common. Strong co-occurrence of HLA alleles, especially DR and DQ, made assigning TCR associations to individual alleles difficult. An association between a missense DCLRE1C variant and V-gene and J-gene trimming of TCR beta chains was found in a later genetic analysis and replicated in an independent cohort. A further reported finding was that TCR beta sequences accurately predicted the HLA-A and HLA-B alleles for most subjects in the first cohort. The study listed 150 to 200 TCR beta chains as associated with cytomegalovirus. Because HLA typing was missing for some donors at each locus, association tests included only the typed subset. Broadly in line with IMGT annotations, most TCR beta V segments showed up in productive rearrangements about 87% or about 30% of the time in an earlier analysis of around 600 of the donors. In a later analysis, several top co-occurrence clusters were reported to appear linked to parvovirus B19, influenza, CMV and Epstein-Barr virus. A later analysis found that TCR association rates varied across HLA loci, with DRB1 alleles showing the most associated TCRs and HLA-C alleles the fewest.

The cohort was made up of 500 to 850 healthy bone marrow donors. At the time of sampling, all cohort members were nominally healthy, though unrecorded immune exposures were likely present. The donor was CMV seronegative and belonged to the group of approximately 320 seronegative cohort members. A peripheral blood sample was collected from each donor, and TCR beta sequencing was performed on peripheral blood mononuclear cells. Genomic DNA was extracted from the blood cell samples with the Qiagen DNeasy Blood Extraction Kit. The sample comprised PBMCs. The sequence is built from TRBV10-3 and TRBJ2-1, with 11 bases in between that match TRBD2. The source of this sequence is a man in his forties or fifties in good health and CMV-seronegative. The nucleotide sequence is TGTGCCATCAGTGACTATAGCGGGAGGGCCGGATACAATGAGCAGTTCTTC. Translated, it gives CAISDYSGRAGYNEQFF.